This TCR beta chain derives from a study of shared clonotypes between healthy human individuals. On the study more broadly: CD4 naive and CD4 memory each took three plates per donor, while CD8 naive took two and CD8 memory one.

CD8 cells classed as naive were CD45RO-negative and positively selected for CCR7, excluding terminally differentiated effector memory CD45RA+ cells. Comment on this clone: Its cognate antigen is unknown.

Sorted subsets were amplified in replicate PCRs using around 0.2 ug DNA, roughly 30,000 T cell genomes. This table comes from immunoSEQ multiplex PCR, and its TCRdb copy is limited to in-frame clones, with some not included. This table has about 580,000 clones, more than 95% appearing once. Germline V gene lookup returns CDR1 SQVTM and CDR2 ANQGSEA. The CDR3 is 16 amino acids. Trimming took 1 base from V and 7 from J, leaving 19 bases between them. Overall study findings and caveats: Memory subsets had estimated richness that was generally smaller than that of naive subsets. Exclusively blood specimens were collected; tissue repertoires likely differ.

The V call is TRBV29-1, the J call TRBJ2-2, with D possibly being TRBD2 (5 bases). Sequencing was carried out using naive CD8+ T cells sorted from blood. This receptor was taken from a man aged 25-40 years in good health. The CDR3 nucleotides read TGCAGCGTTGAAGGGGGAGAGGGTATTATGTACGGGGAGCTGTTTTTT. Protein sequence: CSVEGGEGIMYGELFF.